The rows below give T cell receptor beta chains drawn from one sample of a study of blood T cells in healthy people across ages. Each CDR3 protein gets one entry after TCRdb re-called the 5' RACE reads with MiXCR. Here the sample spans around 1,600,000 distinct CDR3 sequences, approximately 42% being singletons. Sequencing was done on a sample of blood. These receptors all stem from a woman aged 18-29 years in good health. The CDR3 runs from the conserved cysteine through the conserved F or W. Each record gives: CDR3 protein, CDR3 DNA, clone size, D gene, J gene, V gene. D genes are given only for firm matches. Clone size is stated in some rows and not others, as once, few, many or a class when expanded.

CDR3 protein: CASSRGTSGGMAYEQYF
CDR3 DNA: TGTGCCAGCAGTCGAGGGACTAGCGGGGGGATGGCCTACGAGCAGTACTTC
clone size: -
D gene: TRBD2
J gene: TRBJ2-7
V gene: TRBV28

CDR3 protein: CAISESNGGATEAFF
CDR3 DNA: TGTGCCATCAGTGAGTCGAACGGGGGCGCGACTGAAGCTTTCTTT
clone size: -
D gene: -
J gene: TRBJ1-1
V gene: TRBV10-3

CDR3 protein: CSARPGLNKSPLHF
CDR3 DNA: TGCAGTGCTAGGCCGGGGTTGAATAAGTCACCCCTCCACTTT
clone size: -
D gene: -
J gene: TRBJ1-6
V gene: TRBV20-1

CDR3 protein: CASSPLNQETQYF
CDR3 DNA: TGTGCCAGCAGCCCCCTGAACCAAGAGACCCAGTACTTC
clone size: few
D gene: -
J gene: TRBJ2-5
V gene: TRBV9

CDR3 protein: CSARYRDRDYEQYF
CDR3 DNA: TGCAGTGCTAGATACCGGGACAGAGATTACGAGCAGTACTTC
clone size: few
D gene: TRBD1
J gene: TRBJ2-7
V gene: TRBV20-1

CDR3 protein: CASRTTSGYNEQFF
CDR3 DNA: TGTGCCAGCAGAACGACTAGCGGATACAATGAGCAGTTCTTC
clone size: -
D gene: TRBD2
J gene: TRBJ2-1
V gene: TRBV28

CDR3 protein: CATSRVETGLRNTEAFF
CDR3 DNA: TGTGCCACCAGCAGAGTCGAGACAGGGCTGAGGAACACTGAAGCTTTCTTT
clone size: -
D gene: TRBD1
J gene: TRBJ1-1
V gene: TRBV15

CDR3 protein: CASSLKGALYEQYF
CDR3 DNA: TGTGCCAGCAGCTTAAAGGGGGCGTTGTACGAGCAGTACTTC
clone size: -
D gene: TRBD1
J gene: TRBJ2-7
V gene: TRBV7-6

CDR3 protein: CASRKGDSNQPQHF
CDR3 DNA: TGTGCCAGCAGGAAAGGGGACAGCAATCAGCCCCAGCATTTT
clone size: -
D gene: -
J gene: TRBJ1-5
V gene: TRBV2

CDR3 protein: CASSLRGPVAGDVIMNEQFF
CDR3 DNA: TGTGCCAGCAGTTTAAGAGGCCCCGTAGCGGGAGATGTGATTATGAATGAGCAGTTCTTC
clone size: few
D gene: TRBD2
J gene: TRBJ2-1
V gene: TRBV28

CDR3 protein: CASSLESEAMEQYF
CDR3 DNA: TGTGCCAGCAGCTTGGAGAGTGAGGCTATGGAGCAGTACTTC
clone size: -
D gene: -
J gene: TRBJ2-7
V gene: TRBV7-9

CDR3 protein: CASSLVWSSGETQYF
CDR3 DNA: TGTGCCAGCAGCTTAGTATGGTCTAGCGGGGAGACCCAGTACTTC
clone size: few
D gene: TRBD2
J gene: TRBJ2-5
V gene: TRBV7-8

CDR3 protein: CASSLAAASGNTIYF
CDR3 DNA: TGTGCCAGCAGCTTAGCGGCTGCCTCTGGAAACACCATATATTTT
clone size: few
D gene: -
J gene: TRBJ1-3
V gene: TRBV7-2

CDR3 protein: CATRGESDYGYTF
CDR3 DNA: TGTGCCACCCGCGGGGAATCGGACTATGGCTACACCTTC
clone size: few
D gene: -
J gene: TRBJ1-2
V gene: TRBV18

CDR3 protein: CASSQTPQGEQYF
CDR3 DNA: TGTGCCAGCAGCCAAACCCCACAGGGTGAGCAGTACTTC
clone size: few
D gene: -
J gene: TRBJ2-7
V gene: TRBV3-1

CDR3 protein: CASRATETQYF
CDR3 DNA: TGTGCCAGCAGGGCTACAGAGACCCAGTACTTC
clone size: few
D gene: -
J gene: TRBJ2-5
V gene: TRBV2

CDR3 protein: CASSSDRGVSGYTF
CDR3 DNA: TGTGCCAGCAGTTCGGACAGGGGAGTCTCTGGCTACACCTTC
clone size: few
D gene: TRBD1
J gene: TRBJ1-2
V gene: TRBV28

CDR3 protein: CAISERQPDQPQHF
CDR3 DNA: TGTGCCATCAGTGAACGGCAGCCCGATCAGCCCCAGCATTTT
clone size: -
D gene: -
J gene: TRBJ1-5
V gene: TRBV10-3

CDR3 protein: CSAMQDRSLNYGYTF
CDR3 DNA: TGCAGTGCTATGCAGGACAGGTCCTTAAACTATGGCTACACCTTC
clone size: -
D gene: TRBD1
J gene: TRBJ1-2
V gene: TRBV20-1

CDR3 protein: CASSLPGVFTGELFF
CDR3 DNA: TGTGCCAGCAGCTTACCAGGAGTCTTCACCGGGGAGCTGTTTTTT
clone size: few
D gene: -
J gene: TRBJ2-2
V gene: TRBV7-9

CDR3 protein: CASTNGDNRGAFF
CDR3 DNA: TGTGCCAGCACTAACGGGGACAACAGGGGAGCTTTCTTT
clone size: -
D gene: TRBD1
J gene: TRBJ1-1
V gene: TRBV6-6

CDR3 protein: CASSPAQGRDQPQHF
CDR3 DNA: TGTGCCAGCAGCCCAGCTCAGGGTCGGGATCAGCCCCAGCATTTT
clone size: -
D gene: -
J gene: TRBJ1-5
V gene: TRBV7-9

CDR3 protein: CASITSDRVGEKLFF
CDR3 DNA: TGTGCCAGCATTACCTCGGACAGGGTTGGAGAAAAACTGTTTTTT
clone size: -
D gene: TRBD1
J gene: TRBJ1-4
V gene: TRBV25-1

CDR3 protein: CASRTTGGNTGELFF
CDR3 DNA: TGTGCCAGCAGAACGACAGGGGGTAACACCGGGGAGCTGTTTTTT
clone size: -
D gene: TRBD1
J gene: TRBJ2-2
V gene: TRBV2

CDR3 protein: CASRYTRYSYNEQYF
CDR3 DNA: TGTGCCAGCAGGTACACTAGATATTCCTACAATGAGCAGTACTTC
clone size: once
D gene: -
J gene: TRBJ2-7
V gene: TRBV27

CDR3 protein: CSAALQLKNIQYF
CDR3 DNA: TGCAGCGCGGCCCTCCAACTCAAAAACATTCAGTACTTC
clone size: many
D gene: -
J gene: TRBJ2-4
V gene: TRBV29-1

CDR3 protein: CSARTSGGVNTDTQYF
CDR3 DNA: TGCAGTGCTCGGACTAGCGGGGGGGTCAACACAGATACGCAGTATTTT
clone size: -
D gene: TRBD2
J gene: TRBJ2-3
V gene: TRBV20-1

CDR3 protein: CSAFRQGESYEQYF
CDR3 DNA: TGCAGTGCATTTCGGCAGGGGGAGAGCTACGAGCAGTACTTC
clone size: -
D gene: TRBD1
J gene: TRBJ2-7
V gene: TRBV20-1

CDR3 protein: CASRGIRRGSTDTQYF
CDR3 DNA: TGTGCCAGCAGGGGGATCAGACGGGGAAGCACAGATACGCAGTATTTT
clone size: few
D gene: -
J gene: TRBJ2-3
V gene: TRBV27

CDR3 protein: CASSRDRGNGAGQPQHF
CDR3 DNA: TGTGCCAGCTCCCGGGACAGGGGTAATGGCGCAGGTCAGCCCCAGCATTTT
clone size: -
D gene: TRBD1
J gene: TRBJ1-5
V gene: TRBV10-3

CDR3 protein: CASSYSNRAYSNQPQHF
CDR3 DNA: TGTGCCAGCAGTTACTCGAACAGGGCCTATAGCAATCAGCCCCAGCATTTT
clone size: -
D gene: -
J gene: TRBJ1-5
V gene: TRBV6-2/TRBV6-3

CDR3 protein: CASSDYTVGRETQYF
CDR3 DNA: TGTGCCAGCAGTGACTACACTGTAGGGCGGGAGACCCAGTACTTC
clone size: -
D gene: -
J gene: TRBJ2-5
V gene: TRBV6-2/TRBV6-3

CDR3 protein: CAIRAGDGNSPLHF
CDR3 DNA: TGTGCCATCAGGGCCGGGGACGGTAATTCACCCCTCCACTTT
clone size: -
D gene: -
J gene: TRBJ1-6
V gene: TRBV10-3

CDR3 protein: CASSLYILNSGASSYNEQFF
CDR3 DNA: TGTGCCAGCAGTTTATACATCCTCAATAGCGGGGCTAGCTCCTACAATGAGCAGTTCTTC
clone size: -
D gene: TRBD2
J gene: TRBJ2-1
V gene: TRBV28

CDR3 protein: CSGCGGATDTQYF
CDR3 DNA: TGCAGCGGCTGCGGGGGGGCCACAGATACGCAGTATTTT
clone size: -
D gene: TRBD2
J gene: TRBJ2-3
V gene: TRBV29-1

CDR3 protein: CASSYYSGTEAFF
CDR3 DNA: TGTGCCAGCAGTTACTATTCCGGGACTGAAGCTTTCTTT
clone size: -
D gene: -
J gene: TRBJ1-1
V gene: TRBV6-6

CDR3 protein: CASSQGGRQVEKLFF
CDR3 DNA: TGTGCCAGCTCTCAAGGGGGGAGACAGGTAGAAAAACTGTTTTTT
clone size: -
D gene: -
J gene: TRBJ1-4
V gene: TRBV2

CDR3 protein: CASTHRGRGTDTQYF
CDR3 DNA: TGTGCCAGCACCCACCGGGGCAGGGGGACAGATACGCAGTATTTT
clone size: few
D gene: TRBD1
J gene: TRBJ2-3
V gene: TRBV28

CDR3 protein: CASSQQWGGNQPQHF
CDR3 DNA: TGTGCCAGCAGCCAACAGTGGGGCGGTAATCAGCCCCAGCATTTT
clone size: -
D gene: -
J gene: TRBJ1-5
V gene: TRBV3-1

CDR3 protein: CASIFGASEQYF
CDR3 DNA: TGTGCCAGCATCTTTGGAGCATCCGAGCAGTACTTC
clone size: once
D gene: -
J gene: TRBJ2-7
V gene: TRBV5-4

CDR3 protein: CASSRRVAGVIYEQYF
CDR3 DNA: TGTGCCAGCAGCCGTCGGGTAGCGGGAGTTATTTACGAGCAGTACTTC
clone size: -
D gene: TRBD2
J gene: TRBJ2-7
V gene: TRBV13

CDR3 protein: CASSLLPGELFF
CDR3 DNA: TGTGCCAGCAGCTTATTACCCGGGGAGCTGTTTTTT
clone size: few
D gene: -
J gene: TRBJ2-2
V gene: TRBV7-9

CDR3 protein: CASSLSPQKTYNEQFF
CDR3 DNA: TGCGCCAGCAGCTTGTCTCCACAGAAGACGTACAATGAGCAGTTCTTC
clone size: -
D gene: -
J gene: TRBJ2-1
V gene: TRBV5-1